This T cell receptor (beta chain) was identified in a study of graft-versus-host responses after intestinal transplantation. Study background: Multivisceral, liver-intestinal, or isolated intestinal transplants were received by the recipients. Anti-thymocyte globulin was used for induction in all recipients, who then took tacrolimus and steroids for around 3 years.

CDR1 is SEHNR and CDR2 is FQNEAQ in the germline V gene (reference sequence). Trimming took off 6 bases at V and 2 bases at J, with 16 bases between the two ends. The CDR3 runs to 16 residues. As regards this clone: Its cognate antigen is unknown.

Profiled with immunoSEQ multiplex PCR; TCRdb holds only in-frame clones, not every one. The profile covers about 73,000 clones, with 90% appearing a single time and less than 5% taken by the ten largest. The genes are TRBV7-9 and TRBJ2-2; the D gene is possibly TRBD1 (6 bases). The sample consisted of unstimulated CD8+ T cells sorted from spleen or lymph node cells, taken before transplant. The TCR originated in a human donor who was the organ donor for an intestinal transplant. Here the CDR3 DNA reads TGTGCCAGCAGAATTGACAGGACGATTAACACCGGGGAGCTGTTTTTT. It is translated as CASRIDRTINTGELFF.